This paragraph reports one TCR beta chain. The antigen is undetermined. Germline V lookup: CDR1 SGHTA, CDR2 FQGNSA. V lost 4 bases to trimming and J lost 5 bases, with 20 bases between them. The CDR3 is made up of 17 amino acids. This record comes from a study of T cell responses to AZD1222 COVID-19 vaccine. Notes on the study in general: Seropositive status at baseline applied to only a handful of AZD1222 recipients.

Method: immunoSEQ multiplex PCR; TCRdb's copy keeps in-frame clones and lacks some. The sample carries under 70,000 clones, over 80% recorded once. The V call is TRBV7-2, the J call TRBJ2-2, with D possibly TRBD2 on 6 matching bases. Sample: peripheral blood, taken on day 0 of AZD1222 vaccination. The TCR sequence derives from an adult in good health. CDR3 coding DNA: TGTGCCAGCAGCTCCCGACTAGATCGGGGCCTAACCGGGGAGCTGTTTTTT. Its translation is CASSSRLDRGLTGELFF.